A single sample gave rise to the 7 T cell receptor beta chains below, sequenced in a study of blood T cell repertoires in COVID-19. Using immunoSEQ multiplex PCR, the repertoire was profiled, and TCRdb retains in-frame clones only, with some absent. The table has over 120,000 clones, around 84% seen once. Sequencing was performed on peripheral blood. These receptors were taken from a human donor in a cohort sampled during active COVID-19.

The V gene is TRBV9, the J gene TRBJ2-3, with 10 bases identical to TRBD2. The CDR3 is 19 amino acids. CDR1 and CDR2 from the germline V gene are SGDLS and YYNGEE. With V trimmed by 3 bases and J by 4 bases, 17 bases remained unmatched. As DNA, the CDR3 is TGTGCCAGCAGCGCGAGGCCCCTGGGTGGGACTAGCGCTTCAGATACGCAGTATTTT. Protein: CASSARPLGGTSASDTQYF.

Regarding this clone: One end of the junction fails to match germline, which may point to a read error. The chain employs TRBV6-2 or TRBV6-3 and TRBJ1-2; unclear D gene. The CDR3 runs 15 residues. From germline, CDR1 is MNHEY and CDR2 SVGEGT. CDR3 in amino acids: CAGSQAPIMTGGYTF. In nucleotides, the CDR3 is TGTGCCGGCAGCCAGGCTCCAATCATGACGGGAGGCTACACCTTC.

The CDR3 region has the DNA TGTGCCAGCAGCTTAGCTAGCGGGGGGTACAATGAGCAGTTCTTC. Translating it yields CASSLASGGYNEQFF. The rearrangement uses TRBV7-8 and TRBJ2-1, with 10 positions matching TRBD2. This CDR3 spans 15 amino acids. CDR1 and CDR2 from the germline V gene are SGHVS and FQNEAQ. Trimming took 0 bases from V and 4 from J; bases not matched to a gene: 0.

The chain joins TRBV4-2 to TRBJ1-1; D is unresolved. CDR1 is LGHNA, CDR2 YNFKEQ, per germline. V was shortened by 8 bases and J by 5 bases, with 12 bases between the two germline ends. This CDR3 has 12 amino acids. CDR3 sequence reads: CASGRGGTEAFF. CDR3 nucleotides: TGTGCCAGCGGACGCGGAGGGACTGAAGCTTTCTTT.

The chain employs TRBV6-2 or TRBV6-3 and TRBJ1-5, with D perhaps matching TRBD1 (5 bases). The CDR3 spans 15 residues. From germline, CDR1 is MNHEY and CDR2 SVGEGT. V lost 2 bases and J lost 4, with 12 bases in between. This chain's CDR3 is CASSYIRAGNQPQHF. CDR3 nucleotide sequence: TGTGCCAGCAGTTACATCAGGGCTGGAAATCAGCCCCAGCATTTT.

V and J are TRBV4-1 and TRBJ2-3; 8 positions match TRBD2. The germline V gene has CDR1 MGHRA and CDR2 YSYEKL. The CDR3 spans 16 residues. V was pared by 4 bases and J by 2 bases, with 8 bases of the junction left unmatched. CDR3 nucleotide sequence: TGCGCCAGCAGCCGGCGAGTAGCGGGAAACACAGATACGCAGTATTTT. This encodes CASSRRVAGNTDTQYF.

V gene TRBV4-2 combines with J gene TRBJ2-7; 15 bases fit TRBD2. This CDR3 is 18 amino acids long. V trimming: 5 bases; J trimming: 2 bases; junction bases outside the gene matches: 10. The germline gives CDR1 LGHNA, CDR2 YNFKEQ. CDR3 sequence (DNA): TGTGCCAGCAGCACCGGGACTAGCGGGAGGCTCACTACCTACGAGCAGTACGTC. This sequence encodes CASSTGTSGRLTTYEQYV.